The next 20 T cell receptor beta chains were all read from a single sample in a study of CD8 T cells in Susac syndrome. An input of 0.5 to 1 ug of RNA was subjected to reverse transcription using random hexamers. In TCRdb, the immunoSEQ multiplex PCR reads were re-called with MiXCR into one record per CDR3 protein. The sample records 69,000 or so distinct CDR3 sequences, 95% being singletons. The sample comprised CD8+ T cells from PBMCs. These receptors were obtained from a human donor in good health.

The V call is TRBV29-1, the J call TRBJ1-1; unclear D gene. The CDR3 sequence is 11 residues long. Germline CDR1 and CDR2: SQVTM and ANQGSEA. V was trimmed by 4 bases and J by 6 bases, leaving 9 bases between them. The CDR3 DNA is TGCAGCGTTGGGGGTAGCGCTGAAGCTTTCTTT. Translation gives CSVGGSAEAFF.

The chain carries TRBV23-1 and TRBJ1-1, with D possibly TRBD1 on 5 matching bases. TRBV23-1 is noted as an ORF with a role that remains uncertain. The CDR3 covers 13 residues. V lost 2 bases and J 11 bases, leaving 15 bases between the germline ends. The CDR3 spells CASSQNPGAWAFF. CDR3 DNA: TGCGCCAGCAGTCAAAACCCCGGGGCGTGGGCTTTCTTT.

V and J are TRBV7-6 and TRBJ2-5; D perhaps matches TRBD2 (6 bases). With 2 bases removed from V and 4 bases from J, the gap between germline ends came to 17 bases. Germline V gene sequence: CDR1 SGHVS, CDR2 FNYEAQ. CDR3 length equals 16 residues. CDR3 DNA: TGTGCCAGCAGCTTATCGGTGGGGGGAACGGCAGAGACCCAGTACTTC. This translates into CASSLSVGGTAETQYF.

The chain couples TRBV9 to TRBJ2-7; TRBD1 matches 10 bases. Germline V gives CDR1 SGDLS, CDR2 YYNGEE. The CDR3 has 15 amino acids. The V and J ends lost 3 bases and 2 bases, in that order; junction bases with no gene match: 5. The CDR3 spells CASSAGQGWTYEQYF. The CDR3 nucleotides read TGTGCCAGCAGCGCGGGACAGGGGTGGACCTACGAGCAGTACTTC.

The rearrangement joins TRBV6-6 to TRBJ1-5, with D unclear. The CDR3 extends over 13 amino acids. Per the germline V gene, CDR1 is MNHNY and CDR2 is SVGAGI (reference sequence). V dropped 5 bases and J dropped 2 bases, with 7 bases sitting between them. As DNA, the CDR3 is TGTGCCAGCAGTAACAGAGGCAATCAGCCCCAGCATTTT. It yields the protein CASSNRGNQPQHF.

The chain combines TRBV7-9 with TRBJ1-1, with unresolved D. The CDR3 totals 16 residues. The V end lost 3 bases, the J end lost 3 bases, and 17 bases lay between the germline ends. Germline V lookup: CDR1 SEHNR, CDR2 FQNEAQ (reference sequence). CDR3 sequence (DNA): TGTGCCAGCAGCTTGCCGGGAATTCTATCGGACACTGAAGCTTTCTTT. It encodes CASSLPGILSDTEAFF. Full variable domain (rest looked up from reference TRBV7-9 and TRBJ1-1): DTGVSQNPRHKITKRGQNVTFRCDPISEHNRLYWYRQTLGQGPEFLTYFQNEAQLEKSRLLSDRFSAERPKGSFSTLEIQRTEQGDSAMYLCASSLPGILSDTEAFFGQGTRLTVV.

This chain joins TRBV27 and TRBJ1-2; D is uncertain. The CDR3 has 13 residues. V lost 5 bases and J 8 bases, leaving 15 bases between the germline ends. The germline V gene has CDR1 MNHEY and CDR2 SMNVEV (reference sequence). The CDR3 DNA sequence: TGTGCCAGCAGTCCCGAGGGCCCCGGGGGCTACACCTTC. Residues: CASSPEGPGGYTF.

The V and J genes are TRBV2 and TRBJ1-2; D call uncertain. Trimming removed 2 bases from V and 4 bases from J, with 8 bases in between. In germline, CDR1 is SNHLY, CDR2 FYNNEI. The CDR3 runs to 13 residues. In DNA form, the CDR3 reads TGTGCCAGCAGTGAACCGGATGGCTATGGCTACACCTTC. It translates to CASSEPDGYGYTF.

Comments on this clonotype: The junction and the germline gene differ at one end; a read error may be behind it. The chain joins TRBV5-4 to TRBJ1-2; TRBD1 aligns across 7 bases. Germline lookup yields CDR1 SGHNT and CDR2 YYREEE (reference sequence). The CDR3 runs to 12 residues. The DNA of the CDR3 is TGTGCCAGCAGCTTGGGACAGGGACCTCCCTTCTTC. This gives the protein CASSLGQGPPFF.

The chain combines TRBV13 with TRBJ1-5; the match to TRBD1 covers 8 bases. The germline V gene encodes CDR1 PRHDT and CDR2 FYEKMQ (reference sequence). The CDR3 is 15 residues long. With 4 bases clipped from V and 6 bases from J, the junction kept 8 bases outside the gene matches. CDR3 sequence reads: CASSSDRESGQPQHF. The DNA for the CDR3 is TGTGCCAGCAGCTCGGACAGGGAATCCGGTCAGCCCCAGCATTTT.

The chain links TRBV11-1 to TRBJ1-1; weak D call: TRBD1 (5 bases). This CDR3 is 15 amino acids long. V lost 5 bases to trimming and J lost 0 bases, with 13 bases between them. Per germline, CDR1 SGHAT and CDR2 FQDESV (reference sequence). CDR3 bases: TGTGCCAGCAGCGTCCACAGGAGTATGAACACTGAAGCTTTCTTT. Its translation is CASSVHRSMNTEAFF.

This sequence joins TRBV12-5 and TRBJ2-2; D remains ambiguous. V lost 3 bases and J lost 3, with 2 bases in between. The CDR3 covers 12 residues. The germline gives CDR1 LGHNT, CDR2 FRNRAP. The CDR3 reads CASGFHTGELFF. The CDR3, as DNA: TGTGCTAGTGGTTTCCACACCGGGGAGCTGTTTTTT.

The genes are TRBV30 and TRBJ2-7; a possible D gene is TRBD2 (5 bases). V lost 3 bases to trimming and J lost 5 bases, with 20 bases between them. The CDR3 totals 15 residues. Germline V lookup: CDR1 GTSNPN, CDR2 SVGIG (reference sequence). The DNA for the CDR3 is TGTGCCTGGAGCGTACCGGGGTTCGAGGGCCACGAGCAGTACTTC. As protein: CAWSVPGFEGHEQYF.

This chain connects TRBV2 to TRBJ1-2; D gene ambiguous. In germline, CDR1 is SNHLY, CDR2 FYNNEI. CDR3 size: 16 residues. Trimming removed 3 bases at V and 2 bases at J, with 16 bases between. The CDR3 reads CASSDIRKETNYGYTF. The CDR3 coding sequence is TGTGCCAGCAGTGACATTCGTAAGGAGACGAACTATGGCTACACCTTC.

V is TRBV27 and J is TRBJ2-7, with D unclear. Germline-derived CDR1 and CDR2 are MNHEY and SMNVEV (reference sequence). The CDR3 loop spans 15 amino acids. V was pared by 8 bases and J by 7 bases, with 24 bases between. CDR3 region: CASSPRVSLLGEQYF. The CDR3 region has the DNA TGTGCCAGCTCACCTAGAGTCAGCCTTCTGGGGGAGCAGTACTTC.

The V and J genes are TRBV7-3 and TRBJ2-1, with D maybe TRBD2 (6 bases). V lost 5 bases to trimming and J lost 9 bases, with 14 bases between them. CDR1 and CDR2 from the germline V gene are SGHTA and FQGTGA. The CDR3 has 13 amino acids. The CDR3: CASSPWGEAEQFF. CDR3 DNA: TGTGCCAGCAGCCCTTGGGGGGAAGCTGAGCAGTTCTTC.

This chain uses TRBV7-9 with TRBJ2-7, with a possible D match to TRBD2 (6 bases). V was trimmed by 1 base and J by 3 bases, leaving 10 bases between them. Germline V gene data show CDR1 as SEHNR and CDR2 as FQNEAQ (reference sequence). This CDR3 comprises 14 residues. CDR3 coding DNA: TGTGCCAGCAGCTTAGTCGGGGGAGACTACGAGCAGTACGTC. Translation: CASSLVGGDYEQYV.

This sequence joins TRBV23-1 and TRBJ2-2; TRBD1 is a possible D gene (5 bases). TRBV23-1 is an ORF, and what it does is uncertain. The V end lost 4 bases, the J end lost 4 bases, and 19 bases lay between the germline ends. CDR3 length equals 17 residues. DNA for the CDR3: TGCGCCAGCAGTCGGGTTGGACATACTTACTCCACCGGGGAGCTGTTTTTT. Its protein product is CASSRVGHTYSTGELFF.

The CDR3 spells CASSWGGSTDTQYF. In nucleotides, the CDR3 is TGTGCCAGCAGTTGGGGGGGGTCCACAGATACGCAGTATTTT. V gene TRBV27 combines with J gene TRBJ2-3; 7 bases align to TRBD2. After removal of 4 bases from V and 2 bases from J, the junction contained 3 bases not matched to a gene. This CDR3 contains 14 residues. Per germline, CDR1 MNHEY and CDR2 SMNVEV (reference sequence).

The chain employs TRBV24-1 and TRBJ1-2; no reliable D call. The CDR3 is 19 residues long. The V gene's germline CDR1 is KGHDR and CDR2 SFDVKD. V was shortened by 3 bases and J by 3 bases, with 25 bases between the two germline ends. CDR3 coding DNA: TGTGCCACCAGTGATCCCCGAACCCCGACGTCCCAAGTAGACTATGGCTACACCTTC. This sequence encodes CATSDPRTPTSQVDYGYTF.